This is a list of T cell receptor beta chains from one sample in a study of T cell responses to AZD1222 COVID-19 vaccine. Measured with immunoSEQ multiplex PCR; TCRdb has only the in-frame clones, and not every one. The sample lists 95,000 to 150,000 clones, about 85% occurring once. Here the sequenced sample was peripheral blood, taken on day 0 of AZD1222 vaccination. The source is an adult in good health. Both conserved end residues are part of each CDR3. The D gene is left open where the match is weak. Not every row has a clone size; where given, it reads once, few, many or a size class.

TRBV5-1	TRBJ2-2	NA	TRBD2	TGCGCCAGCAGCTTGGTTCAAGCGGGGGCCACGAACACCGGGGAGCTGTTTTTT	CASSLVQAGATNTGELFF
TRBV7-9	TRBJ2-1	NA	NA	TGTGCCAGCAGCTTAGACTGGAGCAATGAGCAGTTCTTC	CASSLDWSNEQFF
TRBV2	TRBJ1-5	NA	NA	TGTGCCAGCAAGGCGGTGAATAGCAATCAGCCCCAGCATTTT	CASKAVNSNQPQHF
TRBV7-9	TRBJ2-7	NA	TRBD1	TGTGCCAGCAGCCCTGTAGGACAGGGGCCCTACGAGCAGTACTTC	CASSPVGQGPYEQYF
TRBV9	TRBJ2-1	once	TRBD2	TGTGCCAGCAGCGCCCCAAAGCCGAGGACTAGCGGGGTTTACTCCTACAATGAGCAGTTCTTC	CASSAPKPRTSGVYSYNEQFF
TRBV7-6	TRBJ1-4	NA	NA	TGTGCCAGCAGCTTAGATACGGGCTGGGGGACAACTAATGAAAAACTGTTTTTT	CASSLDTGWGTTNEKLFF
TRBV6-4	TRBJ2-3	NA	NA	TGTGCCAGCAGTGACTCTTTCTCTAGTTCGACAGATACGCAGTATTTT	CASSDSFSSSTDTQYF
TRBV30	TRBJ1-2	NA	TRBD1	TGTGCCTGGAGACAGGGGGTTAACTATGGCTACACCTTC	CAWRQGVNYGYTF
TRBV6-5	TRBJ1-3	NA	NA	TGTGCCAGCACCTTGACAGCGGGAAACACCATATATTTT	CASTLTAGNTIYF
TRBV4-3	TRBJ2-1	NA	TRBD2	TGCGCCAGCAGCCAAGTCAACGGGGGGAAGCAGTTCTTC	CASSQVNGGKQFF
TRBV24-1	TRBJ2-7	NA	NA	TGTGCCACCAGTGATTTGCAGGGAACCGGGCAGTACTTC	CATSDLQGTGQYF
TRBV24-1	TRBJ2-5	once	NA	TGTGCCACCAGACGTGGAGGGGCAGAGACCCAGTACTTC	CATRRGGAETQYF
TRBV9	TRBJ1-1	NA	TRBD1	TGTGCCAGCAGCGAGGGGGGACAGGGGCAGAACACTGAAGCTTTCTTT	CASSEGGQGQNTEAFF
TRBV19	TRBJ2-7	medium-sized	TRBD1	TGTGCCAGTAGTATAGGGGACAGGCGTTCCGAGCAGTACTTC	CASSIGDRRSEQYF
TRBV6-5	TRBJ1-2	NA	TRBD1	TGTGCCAGCACCCCGGGACAGGGGGCCAACTATGGCTACACCTTC	CASTPGQGANYGYTF
TRBV19	TRBJ1-2	NA	NA	TGTGCCAGTAGTATAGTGGCAGCCCGCAACTATGGCTACACCTTC	CASSIVAARNYGYTF
TRBV19	TRBJ2-6	NA	TRBD1	TGTGCCAGTAGCGGACAGGGGGCTCCTGGGGCCAACGTCCTGACTTTC	CASSGQGAPGANVLTF
TRBV27	TRBJ2-7	NA	TRBD2	TGTGCCAGCACCCAGCGGGAGTCAGGCGAGCAGTACTTC	CASTQRESGEQYF
TRBV21-1	TRBJ1-4	once	NA	TGTGCCGGGGGACAGGGGACGGCTAATGAAAAACTGTTTTTT	CAGGQGTANEKLFF
TRBV2	TRBJ1-5	NA	TRBD1	TGTGCCAGCAAAACGGACAGGGGGCTTCATCAGCCCCAGCATTTT	CASKTDRGLHQPQHF
TRBV5-6	TRBJ2-7	NA	NA	TGTGCCAGCAGTTCGGTCGGGCAGGGGGGCCACGAGCAGTACTTC	CASSSVGQGGHEQYF
TRBV27	TRBJ1-4	NA	NA	TGTGCCAGCGGCCAAACAGAACTCGTTCGGGAAAAACTGTTTTTT	CASGQTELVREKLFF
TRBV6-2/TRBV6-3	TRBJ1-4	NA	NA	TGTGCCAACAGCCGGGGGTCGCGTGAAAAACTGTTTTTT	CANSRGSREKLFF
TRBV6-2/TRBV6-3	TRBJ2-3	NA	NA	TGTGCCAGCAGTTCCCAACTGCTCTCACGGAGCACAGATACGCAGTATTTT	CASSSQLLSRSTDTQYF